These 23 T cell receptor beta chains came from one sample sequenced in a study of T cell changes during pregnancy in multiple sclerosis. Only in-frame clones appear in the TCRdb table, and some are missing; sequencing was by immunoSEQ multiplex PCR. The sample includes some 43,000 clones, 90% of them seen just once. Sample: CD8+ T cells from peripheral blood mononuclear cells, taken in the first trimester of pregnancy. The receptor set was obtained from a female donor with multiple sclerosis, enrolled in a pregnancy study.

The chain combines TRBV9 with TRBJ1-2; 7 bases match TRBD1. The germline CDR1 and CDR2 sequences are SGDLS and YYNGEE. CDR3 length: 19 residues. Trimming removed 6 bases from V and 3 bases from J; junction bases left unmatched: 23. The CDR3, as DNA: TGTGCCAGCACCCGGGACAGCCAATTCGGACGCAACCAATACTATGGCTACACCTTC. Translated: CASTRDSQFGRNQYYGYTF.

This rearrangement joins TRBV4-3 to TRBJ2-5; 11 bases agree with TRBD2. CDR1 and CDR2 (germline): LGHNA, YSLEER. Germline trimming cut 5 bases from V and 5 bases from J; bases unmatched to any gene: 4. CDR3 length equals 14 residues. The CDR3 reads CASSLAGGRETQYF. The DNA of the CDR3 is TGCGCCAGCAGCTTAGCGGGGGGGAGGGAGACCCAGTACTTC.

The rearrangement uses TRBV27 and TRBJ2-7; D might be TRBD1 (6 bases). With 2 bases removed from V and 4 bases from J, the gap between germline ends came to 12 bases. Germline assignment: CDR1 MNHEY and CDR2 SMNVEV (reference sequence). This CDR3 has 14 amino acids. The CDR3 sequence is CASSLGDRRYEQYF. The CDR3 coding sequence is TGTGCCAGCAGTTTAGGAGACAGGCGTTACGAGCAGTACTTC.

In its sample, this clone was seen a few times. For the CDR3, the DNA is TGTGCCAGCAGCTTAGAGACAGGGCGGGAAAAACTGTTTTTT. It is translated as CASSLETGREKLFF. The V and J genes are TRBV7-6 and TRBJ1-4; 7 bases agree with TRBD1. Per germline, CDR1 SGHVS and CDR2 FNYEAQ. V shed 1 base, J shed 8 bases, and the junction held 4 bases outside the gene matches. The CDR3 totals 14 residues.

The rearrangement uses TRBV7-9 and TRBJ2-3; TRBD2 agrees at 11 bases. The germline V gene encodes CDR1 SEHNR and CDR2 FQNEAQ (reference sequence). The ends lost 4 bases at V and 0 bases at J; junction bases unmatched: 6. The CDR3 runs 17 residues. CDR3 protein: CASSSLRTSGSTDTQYF. CDR3 nucleotides: TGTGCCAGCAGCTCCCTCCGGACTAGCGGGAGCACAGATACGCAGTATTTT.

The chain carries TRBV27 and TRBJ1-5; 7 positions agree with TRBD1. Germline V gene sequence: CDR1 MNHEY, CDR2 SMNVEV (reference sequence). There are 14 residues in the CDR3. Trimming removed 3 bases from V and 6 bases from J; junction bases left unmatched: 5. As DNA, the CDR3 is TGTGCCAGCAGTTTGGAGGGGGCGGGTCAGCCCCAGCATTTT. Encoded protein: CASSLEGAGQPQHF.

V usage is TRBV7-9 and J usage is TRBJ2-7, with TRBD2 as a possible D gene (6 bases). Between the trimmed V and J ends, which lost 0 bases and 6 bases, there was a span of 12 bases. The length of the CDR3 is 14 residues. CDR1 and CDR2 from the germline V gene are SEHNR and FQNEAQ (reference sequence). The chain's CDR3 is CASSLAGGSIEQYF. The DNA of the CDR3 is TGTGCCAGCAGCTTAGCGGGGGGAAGTATCGAGCAGTACTTC.

The chain employs TRBV6-5 and TRBJ2-7, with 7 bases matching TRBD2. Germline assignment: CDR1 MNHEY and CDR2 SVGAGI. Losses at the gene ends were 3 bases for V and 7 bases for J; bases not matched to a gene: 12. The CDR3 runs to 15 residues. The CDR3 coding sequence is TGTGCCAGCAGTTATGTGGGGGGGGATGCGGAAGAGCAGTACTTC. Translation gives CASSYVGGDAEEQYF.

There are a few counts of this clone. The J gene is TRBJ2-2, the V gene TRBV6-4; TRBD2 matches 10 bases. The length of the CDR3 is 14 residues. CDR1 and CDR2 from the germline V gene are MRHNA and SNTAGT. The V and J ends lost 6 bases and 4 bases, in that order; junction bases with no gene match: 2. CDR3 coding DNA: TGTGCCAGCAGCGCTAGCGGGAGCACCGGGGAGCTGTTTTTT. This encodes CASSASGSTGELFF.

The V and J genes are TRBV28 and TRBJ1-1, with D uncertain. The CDR3 is 14 residues long. Germline CDR1 reads MDHEN; CDR2 reads SYDVKM. Trimming removed 5 bases from V and 4 bases from J, with 14 bases in between. For the CDR3, the DNA is TGTGCCAGCAGTCCGCCCCCTCCAGTCACTGAAGCTTTCTTT. Encoded protein: CASSPPPPVTEAFF. Together with reference TRBV28 and TRBJ1-1, the CDR3 gives the full variable domain: DVKVTQSSRYLVKRTGEKVFLECVQDMDHENMFWYRQDPGLGLRLIYFSYDVKMKEKGDIPEGYSVSREKKERFSLILESASTNQTSMYLCASSPPPPVTEAFFGQGTRLTVV.

The J gene is TRBJ2-3, the V gene TRBV5-5; 8 bases agree with TRBD2. V gave up 0 bases and J gave up 3 bases; unmatched junction bases: 3. Germline lookup yields CDR1 SGHKS and CDR2 YYEKEE (reference sequence). The CDR3 contains 15 residues. The CDR3 nucleotides read TGTGCCAGCAGCTTGGAGTCGGGAGGGACAGATACGCAGTATTTT. Its translation: CASSLESGGTDTQYF. The complete variable domain, with remaining parts taken from reference TRBV5-5 and TRBJ2-3, reads DAGVTQSPTHLIKTRGQQVTLRCSPISGHKSVSWYQQVLGQGPQFIFQYYEKEERGRGNFPDRFSARQFPNYSSELNVNALLLGDSALYLCASSLESGGTDTQYFGPGTRLTVL.

The V call is TRBV7-9, the J call TRBJ1-3; no firm D call. V lost 5 bases and J 2 bases, leaving 10 bases between the germline ends. The CDR3 is 14 residues long. From germline, CDR1 is SEHNR and CDR2 FQNEAQ (reference sequence). The CDR3 spells CASSSLLAGNTIYF. CDR3 in DNA: TGTGCCAGCAGCAGCTTATTGGCTGGAAACACCATATATTTT.

This clone came up once. V and J are TRBV4-1 and TRBJ2-5, with TRBD1 matching 8 bases. This CDR3 has 14 residues. V shed 3 bases, J shed 4 bases, and the junction held 4 bases outside the gene matches. Germline CDR1 MGHRA, CDR2 YSYEKL. CDR3 DNA: TGCGCCAGCAGCCATGGACAGGGACGAGAGACCCAGTACTTC. Amino acid sequence: CASSHGQGRETQYF.

V is TRBV6-1 and J is TRBJ1-2; 9 nucleotides match TRBD1. The CDR3 is 15 residues long. The germline V gene encodes CDR1 MNHNS and CDR2 SASEGT. V dropped 6 bases and J dropped 4; count of bases not matched to a gene: 9. The CDR3 region is CASRGEQGAFYGYTF. The CDR3 nucleotides read TGTGCCAGCAGGGGAGAACAGGGGGCTTTCTATGGCTACACCTTC.

This chain joins TRBV5-8 and TRBJ2-7; 9 bases agree with TRBD2. From germline, CDR1 is SGHTS and CDR2 YDEGEE. V lost 0 bases and J lost 6; bases outside the gene matches: 10. CDR3 length equals 16 residues. Here the CDR3 DNA reads TGTGCCAGCAGCTTGGACTTTACGCGGGAGGGCCTCGAGCAGTACTTC. Its protein is CASSLDFTREGLEQYF.

The genes are TRBV5-1 and TRBJ1-1; D uncertain. The germline V gene encodes CDR1 SGHRS and CDR2 YFSETQ. V was trimmed by 0 bases and J by 0 bases, leaving 12 bases between them. The CDR3 has 16 residues. CDR3 loop: CASSLEAGSLNTEAFF. In DNA form, the CDR3 reads TGCGCCAGCAGCTTGGAAGCGGGGAGCCTGAACACTGAAGCTTTCTTT.

V is TRBV19 and J is TRBJ2-2, with D possibly TRBD2 on 6 matching bases. The CDR3 is 15 amino acids. Germline CDR1 LNHDA, CDR2 SQIVND (reference sequence). V lost 4 bases and J lost 2, with 11 bases in between. CDR3 loop: CASSTGTVNTGELFF. CDR3 nucleotides: TGTGCCAGTAGTACCGGGACTGTAAACACCGGGGAGCTGTTTTTT. The complete variable domain, with remaining parts taken from reference TRBV19 and TRBJ2-2, reads DGGITQSPKYLFRKEGQNVTLSCEQNLNHDAMYWYRQDPGQGLRLIYYSQIVNDFQKGDIAEGYSVSREKKESFPLTVTSAQKNPTAFYLCASSTGTVNTGELFFGEGSRLTVL.

The chain uses TRBV6-5 and TRBJ1-1; D is unresolved. Germline CDR1 reads MNHEY; CDR2 reads SVGAGI. V was shortened by 0 bases and J by 0 bases, with 8 bases between the two germline ends. CDR3 length: 15 amino acids. CDR3 DNA: TGTGCCAGCAGTTACTCCCCGGGGATGAACACTGAAGCTTTCTTT. Its translation: CASSYSPGMNTEAFF.

V is TRBV5-6 and J is TRBJ2-7; possible D gene TRBD2, 7 bases. CDR3 length: 14 amino acids. V gave up 4 bases and J gave up 2 bases, with 13 bases separating them. The V gene's germline CDR1 is SGHDT and CDR2 YYEEEE. CDR3: CASSRVGGAYEQYF. The DNA for the CDR3 is TGTGCCAGCAGCCGCGTAGGGGGGGCCTACGAGCAGTACTTC.

This chain links TRBV19 with TRBJ2-2; 9 bases match TRBD1. V was clipped by 9 bases and J by 7 bases; unmatched bases: 6. CDR1 LNHDA and CDR2 SQIVND come from the germline V gene (reference sequence). The length of the CDR3 is 13 residues. In DNA, the CDR3 is TGTGCCAGCCGGACAGGGGCTATCGGGGAGCTGTTTTTT. Its protein product is CASRTGAIGELFF.

This CDR3 reads CASTPGSNEQFF. The CDR3 DNA follows: TGTGCCAGTACCCCGGGGAGCAATGAGCAGTTCTTC. The rearrangement joins TRBV19 to TRBJ2-1; D may be TRBD2 (5 bases). The germline CDR1 and CDR2 sequences are LNHDA and SQIVND (reference sequence). CDR3 length equals 12 residues. V lost 7 bases and J 6 bases, leaving 10 bases between the germline ends.

The rearrangement uses TRBV27 and TRBJ2-7; D may be TRBD1 (6 bases). This CDR3 contains 15 residues. V was clipped by 5 bases and J by 4 bases, with 18 bases between them. The germline V gene has CDR1 MNHEY and CDR2 SMNVEV (reference sequence). DNA for the CDR3: TGTGCCAGCAGTGCCCGCAGGGGTGAGACGTACGAGCAGTACTTC. This codes for CASSARRGETYEQYF.

V usage is TRBV27 and J usage is TRBJ2-5; 8 bases map to TRBD2. Trimming cost V 2 bases and J 4 bases; bases outside gene matches: 3. The germline V gene has CDR1 MNHEY and CDR2 SMNVEV (reference sequence). CDR3 size: 14 residues. The CDR3 bases are TGTGCCAGCAGTTTAGGACTAGCAGGAGAGACCCAGTACTTC. Translation gives CASSLGLAGETQYF.